This entry lists 16 T cell receptor beta chains sequenced from one sample in a study of technical replicates of blood from a handful of donors. Only in-frame clones appear in the TCRdb table, and some are missing; sequencing was by immunoSEQ multiplex PCR. Among about 67,000 clones, 95% to 97% were seen once, and the ten largest hold roughly 0.25%. The specimen was T cells isolated from PBMCs. These receptors were taken from a human donor in good health.

The genes are TRBV27 and TRBJ2-7; 7 bases are shared with TRBD2. Per the germline V gene, CDR1 is MNHEY and CDR2 is SMNVEV (reference sequence). The trim removed 7 bases at V and 7 bases at J, leaving 7 bases unmatched. This CDR3 has 12 residues. The CDR3 spells CASTSGGLEQYF. CDR3 DNA sequence: TGTGCCAGCACCTCGGGGGGATTGGAGCAGTACTTC.

The chain links TRBV16 to TRBJ2-7; tentative D call: TRBD2 (5 bases). Deletions cut 3 bases from V and 3 bases from J, with 15 bases between. The V gene's germline CDR1 is KGHSY and CDR2 FQNENV. This CDR3 contains 15 residues. The chain's CDR3 is CASSHLLEGNYEQYF. CDR3 nucleotide sequence: TGTGCCAGCAGCCATCTACTAGAAGGAAACTACGAGCAGTACTTC.

This clone has only a few counts. The J gene is TRBJ1-1, the V gene TRBV6-5; no reliable D call. Germline V gene data show CDR1 as MNHEY and CDR2 as SVGAGI. This CDR3 has 13 residues. V lost 0 bases and J lost 4, with 6 bases in between. CDR3 nucleotide sequence: TGTGCCAGCAGTTACTCAGAGAGCACTGAAGCTTTCTTT. This gives the protein CASSYSESTEAFF.

V and J are TRBV30 and TRBJ2-3; 8 bases map to TRBD2. This CDR3 contains 15 residues. V lost 0 bases to trimming and J lost 3 bases; unmatched junction nucleotides: 5. CDR1 and CDR2 (germline): GTSNPN, SVGIG (reference sequence). The CDR3 sequence: CAWSVLAGSTDTQYF. Written as DNA, the CDR3 is TGTGCCTGGAGTGTATTAGCGGGATCTACAGATACGCAGTATTTT.

The V and J genes are TRBV11-2 and TRBJ2-7; perhaps TRBD2 as D (6 bases). CDR1 and CDR2 (germline): SGHAT, FQNNGV. This CDR3 spans 13 amino acids. The V and J ends lost 5 bases and 6 bases respectively, with 14 bases between them. The CDR3 DNA is TGTGCCAGCAGCCTAATAGAGGGAGGCGAGCAGTACTTC. Its translation: CASSLIEGGEQYF.

V gene TRBV19 combines with J gene TRBJ2-1; 11 positions match TRBD2. V was clipped by 1 base and J by 7 bases; unmatched bases: 9. The CDR3 sequence is 17 residues long. Germline V lookup: CDR1 LNHDA, CDR2 SQIVND (reference sequence). DNA for the CDR3: TGTGCCAGTAGTATAGTCCCCCTAGCGGGAGGCATGAATGAGCAGTTCTTC. This codes for CASSIVPLAGGMNEQFF.

V gene TRBV7-8 combines with J gene TRBJ2-1; D might be TRBD1 (6 bases). The CDR3 runs 17 residues. Trimming stripped 5 bases from V and 8 bases from J, with 25 bases between. Germline CDR1 and CDR2: SGHVS and FQNEAQ. Here the CDR3 reads CASSIRKDRKYHHEQFF. DNA of the CDR3: TGTGCCAGCAGCATCAGGAAGGACAGAAAGTACCACCATGAGCAGTTCTTC.

With regard to this clone: At one end the junction does not follow the germline gene, possibly because of a read error. This chain links TRBV7-7 with TRBJ2-1; 9 bases are shared with TRBD1. Looked up from germline, CDR1 is SSHAT and CDR2 is FNYEAQ (reference sequence). CDR3 length: 13 amino acids. The CDR3 reads CASSKDRGSEQFF. The CDR3 region has the DNA TGTGCTAGCAGCAAGGACAGGGGCAGTGAGCAGTTCTTC.

The chain carries TRBV27 and TRBJ2-2, with D tentatively TRBD1 (6 bases). The CDR3 loop spans 14 amino acids. Per germline, CDR1 MNHEY and CDR2 SMNVEV (reference sequence). Trimming removed 2 bases at V and 4 bases at J, with 8 bases between. The CDR3, as DNA: TGTGCCAGCAGTTTACAGGGGTTCACCGGGGAGCTGTTTTTT. It yields the protein CASSLQGFTGELFF.

The rearrangement links TRBV5-6 to TRBJ2-3, with TRBD2 matching over 11 bases. CDR1 is SGHDT and CDR2 is YYEEEE in the germline V gene. The CDR3 covers 16 residues. V gave up 5 bases and J gave up 3 bases; unmatched junction bases: 8. For the CDR3, the DNA is TGTGCCAGCAGTCTACCGGGGACTAGCGGTACAGATACGCAGTATTTT. Protein: CASSLPGTSGTDTQYF.

This rearrangement joins TRBV27 to TRBJ2-7; D not certain. Trimming took off 6 bases at V and 1 base at J, with 10 bases between the two ends. The length of the CDR3 is 13 residues. CDR1 MNHEY and CDR2 SMNVEV come from the germline V gene (reference sequence). Here the CDR3 DNA reads TGTGCCAGCAGCCTACTATATTCCTACGAGCAGTACTTC. Residues: CASSLLYSYEQYF.

The chain carries TRBV7-9 and TRBJ1-2; no clear D gene. The CDR3 is made up of 13 amino acids. V was clipped by 1 base and J by 6 bases, with 9 bases between them. The germline gives CDR1 SEHNR, CDR2 FQNEAQ (reference sequence). The CDR3 here is CASSLDPVHGYTF. As DNA, the CDR3 is TGTGCCAGCAGCTTAGATCCAGTGCATGGCTACACCTTC.

This chain links TRBV15 with TRBJ2-7, with 10 nucleotides matching TRBD1. The V gene end was trimmed by 1 base and the J gene end by 2 bases; junction bases not matched to a gene: 8. The V gene's germline CDR1 is LNHNV and CDR2 YYDKDF (reference sequence). The CDR3 sequence is 17 residues long. For the CDR3, the DNA is TGTGCCACCAGCAGAGTCCCGACAGGGGGCGAAACCTACGAGCAGTACTTC. This codes for CATSRVPTGGETYEQYF.

This clone was observed once. The genes are TRBV28 and TRBJ1-4, with 7 bases that match TRBD1. There are 14 residues in the CDR3. With 5 bases clipped from V and 2 bases from J, the junction kept 2 bases outside the gene matches. Per germline, CDR1 MDHEN and CDR2 SYDVKM. CDR3 coding DNA: TGTGCCAGCAGTGAACAGGGGACTAATGAAAAACTGTTTTTT. It yields the protein CASSEQGTNEKLFF.

The genes are TRBV7-3 and TRBJ2-7, with 8 bases that match TRBD1. The germline gives CDR1 SGHTA, CDR2 FQGTGA. This CDR3 has 15 amino acids. Unmatched junction bases numbered 5, after V lost 1 base and J lost 3 bases. CDR3 sequence (DNA): TGTGCCAGCAGCTTAAGTCGACAGGGGAACTACGAGCAGTACTTC. Its translation is CASSLSRQGNYEQYF. Drawing the rest from reference TRBV7-3 and TRBJ2-7, the complete variable domain is GAGVSQTPSNKVTEKGKYVELRCDPISGHTALYWYRQSLGQGPEFLIYFQGTGAADDSGLPNDRFFAVRPEGSVSTLKIQRTERGDSAVYLCASSLSRQGNYEQYFGPGTRLTVT.

This chain links TRBV10-3 with TRBJ1-1; no clear D. Per germline, CDR1 ENHRY and CDR2 SYGVKD. Deletions cut 2 bases from V and 0 bases from J, with 4 bases between. CDR3 length: 13 amino acids. The CDR3 is CAISEEMNTEAFF. In DNA, the CDR3 is TGTGCCATCAGTGAGGAGATGAACACTGAAGCTTTCTTT.